The next 11 T cell receptor beta chains were all read from a single sample in a study of T cells in Graves' hyperthyroidism and ophthalmopathy. Amplified regions were TCR beta CDR3 sequences from RNA transcripts. An initial round of RT-PCR targeting the TCR CDR3 relied on the HTBI primer set. TCRdb itself ran the multiplex PCR reads through MiXCR, one entry per CDR3 protein. The data hold hundreds of thousands of distinct CDR3 sequences, with around 40% observed a single time. Sequencing used blood. These receptors were collected from a woman between 40 and 55 years old with Graves' hyperthyroidism.

There are a few counts of this clonotype. The J gene is TRBJ2-5, the V gene TRBV7-9; D is undetermined. Per the germline V gene, CDR1 is SEHNR and CDR2 is FQNEAQ (reference sequence). CDR3 size: 15 residues. The germline V and J ends were trimmed by 1 base and 2 bases, with 11 bases remaining between them. As DNA, the CDR3 is TGTGCCAGCAGCTTAGGTCTGGCCAGTCAAGAGACCCAGTACTTC. Its protein product is CASSLGLASQETQYF.

This clonotype was observed at least ten times. The V call is TRBV10-3, the J call TRBJ2-7; 7 bases line up with TRBD1. Germline V lookup: CDR1 ENHRY, CDR2 SYGVKD. V shed 0 bases and J 7 bases; nucleotides not matched to a gene: 9. The CDR3 sequence is 15 residues long. Written as DNA, the CDR3 is TGTGCCATCAGTGAGTCGGAAAAGACAGGGTCGGAGCAGTACTTC. The encoded protein is CAISESEKTGSEQYF.

This clonotype has more than one count but fewer than ten. This chain connects TRBV20-1 to TRBJ2-7; the D is unclear. In germline, CDR1 is DFQATT, CDR2 SNEGSKA (reference sequence). This CDR3 contains 15 residues. V was cut by 0 bases and J by 2 bases, with 14 bases left in between. This CDR3 is CSARETDIFPYEQYF. The CDR3 DNA reads as TGCAGTGCTAGAGAGACCGACATATTCCCCTACGAGCAGTACTTC.

This clonotype was detected once. The gene calls are TRBV19 and TRBJ2-1; 7 nucleotides match TRBD1. The CDR3 loop spans 13 amino acids. Germline trimming cut 5 bases from V and 5 bases from J; bases unmatched to any gene: 3. The V gene's germline CDR1 is LNHDA and CDR2 SQIVND (reference sequence). The CDR3 region has the DNA TGTGCCAGTAGTGACAGGGTCGACAATGAGCAGTTCTTC. Translated, it gives CASSDRVDNEQFF.

This clonotype was counted at least ten times. This sequence joins TRBV2 and TRBJ1-3; D is unclear. From germline, CDR1 is SNHLY and CDR2 FYNNEI. There are 14 residues in the CDR3. V gave up 2 bases and J gave up 3 bases, with 8 bases separating them. CDR3 sequence (DNA): TGTGCCAGCAGTGAACAAGGTTATGGAAACACCATATATTTT. Protein sequence: CASSEQGYGNTIYF.

Comments on this clonotype: Given a much more abundant clone one base away, this may be a read error. The V and J genes are TRBV20-1 and TRBJ2-5; 7 bases are shared with TRBD2. CDR3 length: 14 residues. Looked up from germline, CDR1 is DFQATT and CDR2 is SNEGSKA (reference sequence). V lost 3 bases and J lost 5; bases outside the gene matches: 9. CDR3 sequence reads: CSASAPAGKETQYF. CDR3 DNA sequence: TGCAGTGCTAGCGCACCAGCGGGAAAGGAGACCCAGTACTTC.

This clonotype showed up many times. The genes are TRBV7-6 and TRBJ2-7, with 9 nucleotides matching TRBD1. CDR1 and CDR2 (germline): SGHVS, FNYEAQ. The CDR3 extends over 18 amino acids. The J segment lost 2 bases and the V segment lost 5 bases, leaving 16 bases of the junction unmatched. The chain's CDR3 is CASSLYSPGQGRTYEQYF. CDR3 coding DNA: TGTGCCAGCAGCCTATATAGCCCCGGACAGGGGAGGACCTACGAGCAGTACTTC.

The sample holds one count of this clonotype. Being one base from a much bigger clone, this may be a read error. As DNA, the CDR3 is TGCAGTGCCACCCGGGACAGCGGGTATGGCTACGCCTTC. Encoded protein: CSATRDSGYGYAF. J is TRBJ1-2 and V is TRBV20-1; 7 nucleotides match TRBD1. CDR1 and CDR2 from the germline V gene are DFQATT and SNEGSKA (reference sequence). The CDR3 is 13 residues long.

This clonotype was detected only a few times. V and J are TRBV19 and TRBJ1-5, with 7 bases aligning to TRBD1. CDR3 length: 15 amino acids. In germline, CDR1 is LNHDA, CDR2 SQIVND (reference sequence). V lost 6 bases to trimming and J lost 0 bases; unmatched junction nucleotides: 5. CDR3 protein: CASRETGNSNQPQHF. In DNA form, the CDR3 reads TGTGCCAGTAGGGAGACAGGGAATAGCAATCAGCCCCAGCATTTT.

V is TRBV5-6 and J is TRBJ1-4; the match to TRBD1 covers 9 bases. Trimming removed 4 bases from V and 8 bases from J; junction bases left unmatched: 12. Germline assignment: CDR1 SGHDT and CDR2 YYEEEE. The CDR3 loop spans 16 amino acids. The CDR3 nucleotides read TGTGCCAGCAGCGGGACAGGGTCTTACTTCGGGGAAAAACTGTTTTTT. This gives the protein CASSGTGSYFGEKLFF.

Note on this clonotype: This may arise from a read error, as a much more abundant clone is one base away. The chain is built from TRBV7-2 and TRBJ1-5, with 12 bases identical to TRBD1. CDR3 length: 18 amino acids. Germline lookup yields CDR1 SGHTA and CDR2 FQGNSA. CDR3: CASSPTGTGGFSSQPQHF. The DNA for the CDR3 is TGTGCCAGCAGCCCGACCGGGACAGGGGGCTTCAGCAGTCAGCCCCAGCATTTT.